This paragraph reports one T cell receptor beta chain. Its antigen is not identified. This sample stems from a study of shared clonotypes between healthy human individuals. Study results and caveats: The study found lower generation probabilities in non-shared clonotypes than in those shared by all four donors.

Assay: immunoSEQ multiplex PCR; the TCRdb copy retains only in-frame clones and omits some. Among some 2,100,000 clones listed, around 95% were seen once. Germline V lookup: CDR1 SGHRS, CDR2 YFSETQ. Trimming removed 0 bases at V and 4 bases at J, with 11 bases between. The CDR3 runs 14 residues. Naive CD4+ cells were CD45RA-selected; the remaining cells were memory. The source material was naive CD4+ T cells sorted from blood. Stated subset: CD45RA+ positively selected. This sequence was found in a man younger than 35 in good health. J is TRBJ2-7 and V is TRBV5-1; D uncertain. The CDR3: CASSLDSLMYEQYF. In nucleotides, the CDR3 is TGCGCCAGCAGCTTGGACAGCTTGATGTACGAGCAGTACTTC.